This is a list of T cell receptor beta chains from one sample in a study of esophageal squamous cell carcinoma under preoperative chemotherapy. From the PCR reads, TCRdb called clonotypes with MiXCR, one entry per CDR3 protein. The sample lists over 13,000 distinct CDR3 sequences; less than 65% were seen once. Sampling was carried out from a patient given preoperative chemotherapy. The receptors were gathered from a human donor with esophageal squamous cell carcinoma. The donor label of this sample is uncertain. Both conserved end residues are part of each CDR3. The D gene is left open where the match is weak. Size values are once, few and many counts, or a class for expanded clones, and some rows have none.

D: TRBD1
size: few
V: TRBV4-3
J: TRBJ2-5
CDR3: CASSQEGAGGETQYF
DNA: TGCGCCAGCAGCCAAGAAGGAGCAGGGGGAGAGACCCAGTACTTC

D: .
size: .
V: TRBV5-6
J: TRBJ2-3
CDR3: CASSLGGCVKNTQYF
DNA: TGTGCCAGCAGCTTGGGAGGGTGCGTCAAAAATACGCAGTACTTT

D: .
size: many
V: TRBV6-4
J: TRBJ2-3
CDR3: CASSESLEGATDTQYF
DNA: TGTGCCAGCAGTGAGTCCCTGGAGGGGGCCACAGATACGCAGTATTTT

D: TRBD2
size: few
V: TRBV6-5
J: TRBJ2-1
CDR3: CASSYSIGLAGGEQFF
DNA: TGTGCCAGCAGTTACTCGATTGGACTAGCGGGAGGTGAGCAGTTCTTC

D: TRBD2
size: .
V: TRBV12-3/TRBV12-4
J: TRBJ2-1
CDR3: CASTGLAVNNEQFF
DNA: TGTGCCAGCACCGGACTAGCGGTTAACAATGAGCAGTTCTTC

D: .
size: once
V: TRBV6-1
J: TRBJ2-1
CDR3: CASRISGSGGRGSSYNEQFF
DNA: TGTGCCAGCAGGATCTCGGGTAGTGGGGGACGGGGATCCTCCTACAATGAGCAGTTCTTC

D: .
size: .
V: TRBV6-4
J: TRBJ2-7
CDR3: CARGFGGRDQETQYF
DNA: TGTGCCAGGGGCTTCGGGGGACGAGACCAAGAGACGCAGTACTTC

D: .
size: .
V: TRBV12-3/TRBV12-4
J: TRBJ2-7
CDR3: CASGVGGRGPDTQYF
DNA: TGTGCCAGCGGCGTAGGGGGACGCGGCCCAGATACGCAGTACTTC

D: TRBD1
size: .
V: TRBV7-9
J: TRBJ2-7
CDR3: CASSLARQGPSYEQYF
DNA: TGTGCCAGCAGCTTGGCACGACAGGGGCCATCCTACGAGCAGTACTTC

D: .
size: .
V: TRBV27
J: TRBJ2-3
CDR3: CASSLSAGSDTQYF
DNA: TGTGCCAGCAGTTTATCTGCAGGATCAGATACGCAGTATTTT

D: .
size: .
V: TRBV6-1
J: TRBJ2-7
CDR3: CASGGGGARDPETQYF
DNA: TGTGCCAGCGGGGGAGGGGGGGCACGTGACCCAGAGACGCAGTACTTC

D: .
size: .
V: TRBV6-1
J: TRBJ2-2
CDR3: CAGSLGLNTGALFF
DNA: TGTGCGGGCAGCCTGGGTCTCAACACCGGGGCGCTGTTTTTT

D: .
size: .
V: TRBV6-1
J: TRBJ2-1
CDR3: CASSVSRGAETQFF
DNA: TGTGCCAGCAGTGTCAGTAGGGGAGCGGAGACCCAGTTCTTC

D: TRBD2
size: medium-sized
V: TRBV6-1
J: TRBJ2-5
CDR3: CASSEQTSGQETQYF
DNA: TGTGCCAGCAGTGAGCAGACTAGCGGCCAAGAGACCCAGTACTTC

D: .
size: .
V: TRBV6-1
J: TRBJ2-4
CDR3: CASSVGGLGAKDIQYF
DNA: TGTGCCAGCAGCGTAGGGGGGCTGGGAGCCAAAGACATTCAGTACTTC

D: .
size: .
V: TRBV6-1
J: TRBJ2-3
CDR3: CASRTQGVNTDKQYF
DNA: TGTGCCAGCAGGACACAGGGTGTGAACACCGATAAGCAGTATTTT

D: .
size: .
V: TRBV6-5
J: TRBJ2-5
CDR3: CASSSGTGGRDTETQYF
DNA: TGTGCCAGCAGTTCGGGGACTGGGGGGCGCGACACAGAGACGCAGTACTTC

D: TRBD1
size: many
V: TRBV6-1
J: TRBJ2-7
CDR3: CASRRGTGGRYEQYF
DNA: TGTGCCAGCAGGCGTGGGACAGGGGGACGCTACGAGCAGTACTTC

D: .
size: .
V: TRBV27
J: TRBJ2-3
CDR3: CASRVSGGGEPETQYF
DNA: TGTGCCAGCAGGGTCAGCGGAGGGGGGGAGCCAGAGACGCAGTATTTC

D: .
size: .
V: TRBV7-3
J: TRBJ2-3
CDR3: CASSGATNVDTQYF
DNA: TGTGCCAGCAGCGGAGCCACTAACGTAGATACGCAGTATTTT

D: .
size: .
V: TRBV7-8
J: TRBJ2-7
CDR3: CASSPPGGRSYEQYF
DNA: TGTGCCAGCAGCCCCCCTGGGGGAAGGTCCTACGAGCAGTACTTC

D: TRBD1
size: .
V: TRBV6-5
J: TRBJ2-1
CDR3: CASSYGGQGISAQFF
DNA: TGTGCCAGCAGTTACGGGGGACAGGGCATCAGTGCGCAGTTCTTC

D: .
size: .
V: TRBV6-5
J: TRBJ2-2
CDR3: CASSYSEGLQSGTLYF
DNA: TGTGCCAGCAGTTACTCGGAAGGGTTGCAGTCCGGTACGCTGTATTTT

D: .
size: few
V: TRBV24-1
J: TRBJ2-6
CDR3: CATSDSENSGANVLTF
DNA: TGTGCCACCAGTGATTCCGAGAACTCTGGGGCCAACGTCCTGACTTTC

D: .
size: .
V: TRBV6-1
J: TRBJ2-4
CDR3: CASSRTGVGAKDTQYF
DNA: TGTGCCAGCAGTCGCACGGGGGTGGGCGCCAAAGATACGCAGTACTTC

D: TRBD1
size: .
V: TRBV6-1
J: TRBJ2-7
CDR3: CASTSGTGGYNEQYF
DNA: TGTGCCAGCACCTCCGGGACAGGGGGGTACAATGAGCAGTACTTC

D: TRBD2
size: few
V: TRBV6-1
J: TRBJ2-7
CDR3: CASSSIGEGAYEQYF
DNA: TGTGCCAGCAGCTCCATAGGGGAGGGCGCCTACGAGCAGTACTTC

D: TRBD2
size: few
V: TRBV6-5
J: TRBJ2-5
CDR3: CASSLLAAQETQYF
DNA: TGTGCCAGCAGCTTACTAGCGGCCCAAGAGACCCAGTACTTC

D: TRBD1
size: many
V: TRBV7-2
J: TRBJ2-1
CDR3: CASSSDRGFAYEQFF
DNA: TGTGCCAGCAGCTCGGACAGGGGATTCGCCTACGAGCAGTTCTTC

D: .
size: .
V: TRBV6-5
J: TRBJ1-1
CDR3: CASSYSMGMNTEAFF
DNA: TGTGCCAGCAGTTACTCGATGGGCATGAACACTGAAGCTTTCTTT

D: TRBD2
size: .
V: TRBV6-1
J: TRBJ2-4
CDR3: CASSASGGGRAKDTQYF
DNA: TGTGCCAGCAGTGCAAGCGGGGGGGGGAGAGCCAAAGATACGCAGTACTTC

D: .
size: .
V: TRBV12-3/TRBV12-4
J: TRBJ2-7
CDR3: CAGSGVGAKETQYF
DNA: TGTGCGGGCAGTGGGGTTGGGGCAAAAGAGACGCAGTACTTC

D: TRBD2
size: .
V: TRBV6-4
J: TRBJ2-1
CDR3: CASSASSGGAGELFF
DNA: TGTGCCAGCAGCGCGAGCAGCGGGGGGGCCGGGGAGCTGTTCTTC

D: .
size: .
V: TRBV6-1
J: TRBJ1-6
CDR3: CASSDGPPRDSPLHF
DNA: TGTGCCAGCAGTGACGGACCCCCACGGGATTCACCCCTCCACTTT

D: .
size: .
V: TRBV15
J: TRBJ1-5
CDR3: CATSTQTVQPQHF
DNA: TGTGCCACCAGCACCCAGACAGTCCAGCCCCAGCATTTT

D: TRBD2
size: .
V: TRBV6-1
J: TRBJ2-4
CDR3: CAGAGGWDKNMQYF
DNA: TGTGCCGGCGCGGGGGGGTGGGACAAAAATATGCAGTATTTC

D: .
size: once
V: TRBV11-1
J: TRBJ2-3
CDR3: CASSPRDISTDTQYF
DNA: TGTGCCAGCAGCCCTCGGGACATTTCCACAGATACGCAGTATTTT

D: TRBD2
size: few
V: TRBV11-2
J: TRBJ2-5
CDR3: CASSPRPAGGEQYF
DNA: TGTGCCAGCAGCCCCAGGCCAGCGGGAGGTGAGCAGTACTTC

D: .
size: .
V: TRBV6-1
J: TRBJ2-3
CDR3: CASRLTSVSTGTQYF
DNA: TGTGCCAGCCGACTGACGAGTGTGAGCACAGGTACGCAGTATTTT

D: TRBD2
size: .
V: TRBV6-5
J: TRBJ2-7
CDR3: CASSYRRGGSYEQYF
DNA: TGTGCCAGCAGTTACCGACGGGGAGGGAGCTACGAGCAGTACTTC

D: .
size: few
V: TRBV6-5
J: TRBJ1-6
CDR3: CASSYSTAGALYNSPLHF
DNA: TGTGCCAGCAGTTACTCGACGGCAGGGGCCCTCTATAATTCACCCCTCCACTTT

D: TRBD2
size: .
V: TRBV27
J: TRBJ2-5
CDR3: CASSLSLAGPTGTQYF
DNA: TGTGCCAGCAGTTTATCACTAGCGGGGCCAACAGGGACCCAGTACTTC

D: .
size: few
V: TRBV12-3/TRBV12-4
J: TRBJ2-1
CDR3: CASRYPSYNEQFF
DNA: TGTGCCAGCAGGTACCCTAGCTACAATGAGCAGTTCTTC

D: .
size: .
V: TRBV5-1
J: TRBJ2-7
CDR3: CASSLLGDGAYEQYF
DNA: TGCGCCAGCAGCTTACTAGGGGACGGAGCCTACGAGCAGTACTTC

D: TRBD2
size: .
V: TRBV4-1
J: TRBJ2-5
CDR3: CASSQEGAQTREQYF
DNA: TGCGCCAGCAGCCAAGAAGGAGCCCAGACGCGGGAGCAGTACTTC

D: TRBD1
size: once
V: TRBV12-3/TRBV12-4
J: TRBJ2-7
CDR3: CGSRGRRAADTQYF
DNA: TGTGGCAGCAGGGGGCGGCGAGCCGCAGACACGCAGTACTTC

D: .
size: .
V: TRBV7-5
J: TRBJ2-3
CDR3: CTSVPGVKERGGKNTQYF
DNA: .

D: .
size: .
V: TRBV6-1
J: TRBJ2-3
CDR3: CASSEGRQGAKDTQYF
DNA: TGTGCCAGCAGTGAAGGGAGGCAGGGAGCCAAAGATACGCAGTATTTC

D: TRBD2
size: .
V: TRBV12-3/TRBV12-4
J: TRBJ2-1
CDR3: CASRGLAGYNEQFF
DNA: TGTGCCAGCAGGGGTCTAGCGGGGTACAATGAGCAGTTCTTC

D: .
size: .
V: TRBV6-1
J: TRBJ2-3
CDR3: CASSDLRLADTNTQYF
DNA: TGTGCCAGCAGTGACCTTCGGCTTGCGGACACAAATACGCAGTATTTT

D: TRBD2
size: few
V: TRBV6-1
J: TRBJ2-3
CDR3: CASASGGATDTQYF
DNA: TGTGCCAGCGCTAGCGGGGGGGCCACAGACACTCAGTACTTT

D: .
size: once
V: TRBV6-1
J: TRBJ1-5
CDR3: CASSLDRWQPQHF
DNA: TGTGCCAGCAGCCTTGACAGGTGGCAGCCCCAGCATTTT

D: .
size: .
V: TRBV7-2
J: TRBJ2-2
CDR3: CANGLLSTEEQFF
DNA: TGTGCCAACGGCCTTCTGAGCACCGAGGAGCAGTTTTTT

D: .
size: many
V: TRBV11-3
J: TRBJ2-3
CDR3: CASSPREWGFSFSDTQYF
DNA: TGTGCCAGCAGCCCACGGGAGTGGGGGTTTAGCTTCTCAGATACGCAGTATTTT

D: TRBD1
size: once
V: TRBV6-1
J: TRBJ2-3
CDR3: CASTPHAGTEKPRDTQYF
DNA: TGTGCCAGCACCCCCCATGCCGGGACAGAAAAACCTCGGGATACGCAGTATTTT

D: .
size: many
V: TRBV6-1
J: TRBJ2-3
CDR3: CASSPEGPTDTQYF
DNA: TGTGCCAGCAGCCCCGAGGGGCCCACAGATACGCAGTATTTT

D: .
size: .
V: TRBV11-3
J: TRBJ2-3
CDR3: CASSQGEGATDTQYF
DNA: TGTGCCAGCAGCCAGGGGGAGGGTGCCACAGATACGCAGTATTTT

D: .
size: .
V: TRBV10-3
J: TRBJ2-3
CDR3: CAGGRGGRATDTQYF
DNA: TGTGCCGGGGGGAGGGGGGGGAGGGCCACAGATACGCAGTACTTT

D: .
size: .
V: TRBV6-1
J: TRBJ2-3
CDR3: CASEWRVRAKNTQYF
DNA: TGTGCCAGCGAATGGCGAGTGAGAGCCAAAAACACGCAGTATTTC